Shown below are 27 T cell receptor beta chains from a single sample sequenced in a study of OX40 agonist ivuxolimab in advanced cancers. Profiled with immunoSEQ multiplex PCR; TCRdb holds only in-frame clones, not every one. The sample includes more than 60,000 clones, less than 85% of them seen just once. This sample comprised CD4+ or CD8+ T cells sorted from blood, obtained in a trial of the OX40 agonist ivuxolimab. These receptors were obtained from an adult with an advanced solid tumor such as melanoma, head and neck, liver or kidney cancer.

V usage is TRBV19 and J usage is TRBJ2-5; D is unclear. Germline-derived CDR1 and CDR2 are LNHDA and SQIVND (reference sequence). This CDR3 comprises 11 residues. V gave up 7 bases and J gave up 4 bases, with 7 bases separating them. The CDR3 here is CASTMGETQYF. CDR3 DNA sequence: TGTGCCAGTACCATGGGAGAGACCCAGTACTTC.

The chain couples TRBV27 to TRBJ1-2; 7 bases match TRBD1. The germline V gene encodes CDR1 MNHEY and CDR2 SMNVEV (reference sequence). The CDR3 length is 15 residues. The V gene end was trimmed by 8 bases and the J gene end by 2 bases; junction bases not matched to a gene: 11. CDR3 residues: CASRPGDSLNYGYTF. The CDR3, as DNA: TGTGCCAGCCGTCCAGGGGACAGTCTCAACTATGGCTACACCTTC.

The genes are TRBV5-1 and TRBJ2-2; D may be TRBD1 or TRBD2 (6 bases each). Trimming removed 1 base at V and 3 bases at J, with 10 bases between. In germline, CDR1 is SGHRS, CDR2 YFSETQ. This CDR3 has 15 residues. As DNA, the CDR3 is TGCGCCAGCAGCTTGCTGGAGGGGGACACCGGGGAGCTGTTTTTT. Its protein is CASSLLEGDTGELFF.

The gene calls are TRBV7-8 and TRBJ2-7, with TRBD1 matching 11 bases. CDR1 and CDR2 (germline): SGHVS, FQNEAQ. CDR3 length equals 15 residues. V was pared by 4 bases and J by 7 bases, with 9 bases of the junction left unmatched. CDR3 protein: CASSYSGTGGEEQYF. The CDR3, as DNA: TGTGCCAGCAGCTACTCCGGGACAGGGGGGGAAGAGCAGTACTTC.

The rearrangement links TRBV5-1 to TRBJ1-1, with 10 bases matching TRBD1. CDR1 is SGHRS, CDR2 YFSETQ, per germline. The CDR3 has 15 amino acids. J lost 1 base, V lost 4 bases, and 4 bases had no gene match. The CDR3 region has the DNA TGCGCCAGCAGCCCCCGGACAGGGGGGAACACTGAAGCTTTCTTT. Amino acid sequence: CASSPRTGGNTEAFF.

The CDR3, as DNA: TGTGCCAGCAGCGGTACAGGGTATGGCTACACCTTC. Its translation is CASSGTGYGYTF. This chain connects TRBV2 to TRBJ1-2; D perhaps matches TRBD1 (6 bases). The CDR3 covers 12 residues. Germline V gives CDR1 SNHLY, CDR2 FYNNEI. Trimming left V 6 bases short and J 5 bases short, with 10 bases between.

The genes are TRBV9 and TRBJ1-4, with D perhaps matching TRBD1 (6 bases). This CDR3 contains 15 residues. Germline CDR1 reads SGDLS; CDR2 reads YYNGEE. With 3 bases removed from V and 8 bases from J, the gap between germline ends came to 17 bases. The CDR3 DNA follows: TGTGCCAGCAGCGCCCCGGGAGGGGGGAGAGAAAAACTGTTTTTT. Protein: CASSAPGGGREKLFF.

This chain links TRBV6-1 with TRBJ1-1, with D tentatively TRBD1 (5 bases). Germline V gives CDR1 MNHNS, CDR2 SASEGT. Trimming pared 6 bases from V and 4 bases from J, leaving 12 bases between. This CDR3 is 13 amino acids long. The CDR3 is CASRVQGGTEAFF. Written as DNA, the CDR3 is TGTGCCAGCAGAGTCCAGGGCGGCACTGAAGCTTTCTTT.

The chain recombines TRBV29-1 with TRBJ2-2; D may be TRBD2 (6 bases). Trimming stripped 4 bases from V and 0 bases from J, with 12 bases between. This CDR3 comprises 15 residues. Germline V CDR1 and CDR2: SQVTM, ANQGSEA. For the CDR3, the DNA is TGCAGCGTTGCTATTGGGACTGCGAACACCGGGGAGCTGTTTTTT. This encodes CSVAIGTANTGELFF.

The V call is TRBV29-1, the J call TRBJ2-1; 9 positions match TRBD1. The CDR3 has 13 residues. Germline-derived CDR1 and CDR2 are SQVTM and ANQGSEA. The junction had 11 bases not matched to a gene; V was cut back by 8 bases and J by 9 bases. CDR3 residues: CSSGTGTVLEQFF. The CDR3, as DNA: TGCAGCTCAGGGACAGGGACAGTTCTTGAGCAGTTCTTC.

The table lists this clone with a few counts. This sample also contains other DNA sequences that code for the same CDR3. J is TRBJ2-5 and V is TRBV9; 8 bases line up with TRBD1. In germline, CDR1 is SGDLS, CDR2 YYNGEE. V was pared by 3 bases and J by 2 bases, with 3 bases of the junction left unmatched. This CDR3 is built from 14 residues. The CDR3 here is CASSEGTGQETQYF. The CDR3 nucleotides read TGTGCCAGCAGCGAGGGGACAGGTCAAGAGACCCAGTACTTC.

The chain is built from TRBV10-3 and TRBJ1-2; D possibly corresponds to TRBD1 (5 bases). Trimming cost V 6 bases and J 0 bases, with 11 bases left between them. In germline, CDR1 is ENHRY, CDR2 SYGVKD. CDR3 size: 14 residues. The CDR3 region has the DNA TGTGCCATCAGCCCCCAGGGATCTAACTATGGCTACACCTTC. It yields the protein CAISPQGSNYGYTF.

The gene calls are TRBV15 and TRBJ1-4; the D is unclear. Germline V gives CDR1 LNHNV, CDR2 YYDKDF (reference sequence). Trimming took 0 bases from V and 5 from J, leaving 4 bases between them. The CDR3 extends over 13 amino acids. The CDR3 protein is CATSRDGNEKLFF. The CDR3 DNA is TGTGCCACCAGCAGAGACGGAAATGAAAAACTGTTTTTT.

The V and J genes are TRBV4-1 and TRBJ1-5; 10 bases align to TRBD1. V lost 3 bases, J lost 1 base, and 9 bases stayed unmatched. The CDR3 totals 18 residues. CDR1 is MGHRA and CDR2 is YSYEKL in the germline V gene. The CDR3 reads CASSQDRQGAGSNQPQHF. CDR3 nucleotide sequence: TGCGCCAGCAGCCAGGATAGACAGGGGGCAGGCAGCAATCAGCCCCAGCATTTT.

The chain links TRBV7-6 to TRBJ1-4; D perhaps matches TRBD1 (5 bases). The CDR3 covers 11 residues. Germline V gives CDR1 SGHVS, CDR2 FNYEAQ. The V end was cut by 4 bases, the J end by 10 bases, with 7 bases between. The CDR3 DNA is TGTGCCAGCAGCTCCGGGGGAAAACTGTTTTTT. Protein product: CASSSGGKLFF. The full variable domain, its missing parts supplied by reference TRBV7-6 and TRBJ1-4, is GAGVSQSPRYKVTKRGQDVALRCDPISGHVSLYWYRQALGQGPEFLTYFNYEAQQDKSGLPNDRFSAERPEGSISTLTIQRTEQRDSAMYRCASSSGGKLFFGSGTQLSVL.

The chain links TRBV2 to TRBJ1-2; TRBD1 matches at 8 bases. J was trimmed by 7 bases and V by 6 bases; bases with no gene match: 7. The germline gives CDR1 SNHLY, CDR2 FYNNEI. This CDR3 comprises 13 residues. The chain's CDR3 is CASRDQGAGGYTF. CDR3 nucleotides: TGTGCCAGCAGGGACCAGGGGGCGGGTGGCTACACCTTC.

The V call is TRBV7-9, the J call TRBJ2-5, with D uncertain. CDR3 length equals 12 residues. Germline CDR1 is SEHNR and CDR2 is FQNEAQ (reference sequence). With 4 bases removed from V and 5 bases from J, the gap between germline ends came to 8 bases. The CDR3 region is CASSYYMETQYF. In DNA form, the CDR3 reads TGTGCCAGCAGCTACTATATGGAGACCCAGTACTTC.

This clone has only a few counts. Written as DNA, the CDR3 is TGTGCCAGCAGCCAACCTAGGACTAGCGGGGCCTCGCCTACGCAGTATTTT. As protein: CASSQPRTSGASPTQYF. The chain has TRBV4-2 and TRBJ2-3, with 12 bases lining up with TRBD2. The V gene's germline CDR1 is LGHNA and CDR2 YNFKEQ. Trimming took 2 bases from V and 8 from J; bases not matched to a gene: 11. This CDR3 is 17 amino acids long.

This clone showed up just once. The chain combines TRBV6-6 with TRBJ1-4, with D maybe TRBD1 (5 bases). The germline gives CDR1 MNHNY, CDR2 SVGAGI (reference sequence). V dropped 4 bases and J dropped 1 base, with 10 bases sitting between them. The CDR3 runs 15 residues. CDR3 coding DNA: TGTGCCAGCAGTTTTGGGGACGGAACTAATGAAAAACTGTTTTTT. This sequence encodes CASSFGDGTNEKLFF.

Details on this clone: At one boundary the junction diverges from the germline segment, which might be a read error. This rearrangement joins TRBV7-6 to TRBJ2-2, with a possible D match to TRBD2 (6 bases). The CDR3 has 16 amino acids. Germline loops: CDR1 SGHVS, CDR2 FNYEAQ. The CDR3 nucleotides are TGTGCTAGCACGTTGGTCGGGAGCTCGAACACCGGGGAGCTGTTTTTT. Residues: CASTLVGSSNTGELFF. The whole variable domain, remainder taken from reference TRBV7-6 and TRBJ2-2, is GAGVSQSPRYKVTKRGQDVALRCDPISGHVSLYWYRQALGQGPEFLTYFNYEAQQDKSGLPNDRFSAERPEGSISTLTIQRTEQRDSAMYRCASTLVGSSNTGELFFGEGSRLTVL.

The CDR3 nucleotides are TGTGCCAGCAGCTTAGCCGAAACAACACAGCAGTACTTC. This codes for CASSLAETTQQYF. This rearrangement joins TRBV7-8 to TRBJ2-7, with unresolved D. The CDR3 loop spans 13 amino acids. CDR1 SGHVS and CDR2 FQNEAQ come from the germline V gene. Trimming pared 0 bases from V and 8 bases from J, leaving 11 bases between.

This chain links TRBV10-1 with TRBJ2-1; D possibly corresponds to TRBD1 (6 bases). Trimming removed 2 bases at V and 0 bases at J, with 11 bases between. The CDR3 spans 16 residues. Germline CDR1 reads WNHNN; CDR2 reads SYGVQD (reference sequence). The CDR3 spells CASSEHQGFSYNEQFF. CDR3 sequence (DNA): TGCGCCAGCAGTGAGCATCAGGGGTTCTCCTACAATGAGCAGTTCTTC.

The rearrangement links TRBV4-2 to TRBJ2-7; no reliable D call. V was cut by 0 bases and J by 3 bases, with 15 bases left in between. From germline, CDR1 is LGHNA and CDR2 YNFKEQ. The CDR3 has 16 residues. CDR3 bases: TGTGCCAGCAGCCAAGATGGAAGCGCAGGCCTCTACGAGCAGTACTTC. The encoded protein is CASSQDGSAGLYEQYF.

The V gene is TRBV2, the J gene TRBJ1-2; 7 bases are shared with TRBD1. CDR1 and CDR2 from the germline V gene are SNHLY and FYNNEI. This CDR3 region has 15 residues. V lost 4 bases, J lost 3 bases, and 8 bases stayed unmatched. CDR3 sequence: CASSAARGSHYGYTF. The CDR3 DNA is TGTGCCAGCAGTGCGGCCAGGGGGTCCCACTATGGCTACACCTTC. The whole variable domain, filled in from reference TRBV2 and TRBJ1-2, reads EPEVTQTPSHQVTQMGQEVILRCVPISNHLYFYWYRQILGQKVEFLVSFYNNEISEKSEIFDDQFSVERPDGSNFTLKIRSTKLEDSAMYFCASSAARGSHYGYTFGSGTRLTVV.

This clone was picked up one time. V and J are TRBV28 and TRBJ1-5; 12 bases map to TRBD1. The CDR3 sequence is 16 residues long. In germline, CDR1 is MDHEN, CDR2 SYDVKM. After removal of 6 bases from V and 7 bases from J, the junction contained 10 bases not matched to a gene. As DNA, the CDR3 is TGTGCCAGCAGGGCTGGGACAGGGGGCGCGCAACAGCCCCAGCATTTT. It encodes CASRAGTGGAQQPQHF.

The CDR3 nucleotides are TGCGCCAGCAGCTTGGACATCACAGATACGCAGTATTTT. It encodes CASSLDITDTQYF. The rearrangement links TRBV5-1 to TRBJ2-3, with D uncertain. CDR3 size: 13 residues. V lost 0 bases to trimming and J lost 2 bases, with 4 bases between them. Germline lookup yields CDR1 SGHRS and CDR2 YFSETQ.

CDR3 nucleotide sequence: TGTGCCAGTAGTATATCGGGACAGTTTCACAATGAGCAGTTCTTC. This sequence encodes CASSISGQFHNEQFF. This chain uses TRBV19 with TRBJ2-1; 7 bases fit TRBD1. V shed 2 bases and J 5 bases; nucleotides not matched to a gene: 6. Germline CDR1 is LNHDA and CDR2 is SQIVND (reference sequence). The CDR3 runs 15 residues.